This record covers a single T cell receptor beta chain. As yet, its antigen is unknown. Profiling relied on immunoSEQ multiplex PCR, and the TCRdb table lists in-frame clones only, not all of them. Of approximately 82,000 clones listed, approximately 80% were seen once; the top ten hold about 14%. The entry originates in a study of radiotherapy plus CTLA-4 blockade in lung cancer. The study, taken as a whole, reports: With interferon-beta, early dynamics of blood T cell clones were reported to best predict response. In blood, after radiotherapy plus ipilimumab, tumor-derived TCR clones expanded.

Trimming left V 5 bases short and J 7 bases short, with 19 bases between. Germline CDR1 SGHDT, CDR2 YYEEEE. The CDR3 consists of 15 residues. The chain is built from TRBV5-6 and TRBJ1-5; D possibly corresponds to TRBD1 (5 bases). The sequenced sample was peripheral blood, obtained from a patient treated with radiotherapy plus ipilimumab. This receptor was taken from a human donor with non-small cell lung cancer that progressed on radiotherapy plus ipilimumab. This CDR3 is CASSLQGGLGQPQHF. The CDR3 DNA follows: TGTGCCAGCAGTCTGCAGGGTGGTCTGGGGCAGCCCCAGCATTTT.